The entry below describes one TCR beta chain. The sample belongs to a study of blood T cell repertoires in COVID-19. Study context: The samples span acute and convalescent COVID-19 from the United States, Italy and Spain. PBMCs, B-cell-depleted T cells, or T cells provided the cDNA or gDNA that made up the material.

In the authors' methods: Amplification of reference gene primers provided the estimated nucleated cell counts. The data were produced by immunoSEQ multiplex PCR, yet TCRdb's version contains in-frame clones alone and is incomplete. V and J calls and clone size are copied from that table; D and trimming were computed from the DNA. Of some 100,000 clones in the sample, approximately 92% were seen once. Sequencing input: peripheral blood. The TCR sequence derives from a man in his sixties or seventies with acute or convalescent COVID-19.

The CDR3 DNA is TGTGCCAGCAGTTACGCCGTAGGGGGGGCTGAAGCTTTCTTT. Protein product: CASSYAVGGAEAFF. The rearrangement links TRBV6-5 to TRBJ1-1; tentative D call: TRBD1 (6 bases). The V gene's germline CDR1 is MNHEY and CDR2 SVGAGI. With 2 bases removed from V and 6 bases from J, the gap between germline ends came to 13 bases. The length of the CDR3 is 14 residues.